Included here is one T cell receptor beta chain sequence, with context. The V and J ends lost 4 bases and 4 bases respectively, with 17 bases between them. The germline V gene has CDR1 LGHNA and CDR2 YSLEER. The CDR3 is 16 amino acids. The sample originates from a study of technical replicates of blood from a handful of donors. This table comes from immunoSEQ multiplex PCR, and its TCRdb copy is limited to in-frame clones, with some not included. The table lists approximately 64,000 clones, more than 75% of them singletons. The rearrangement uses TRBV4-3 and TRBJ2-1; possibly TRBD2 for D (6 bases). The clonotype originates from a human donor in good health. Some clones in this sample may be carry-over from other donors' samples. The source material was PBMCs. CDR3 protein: CASSPRAGTLYNEQFF. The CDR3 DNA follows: TGCGCCAGCAGCCCAAGGGCGGGGACTTTATACAATGAGCAGTTCTTC.